This T cell receptor beta chain was found in a study of T cell changes during pregnancy in multiple sclerosis. TCRdb keeps only in-frame clones here, not all; method: immunoSEQ multiplex PCR. The sample holds tens of thousands of clones, around 93% seen once. The clonotype comes from a female donor with multiple sclerosis, enrolled in a pregnancy study. Sequenced material: peripheral blood, taken in the first trimester of pregnancy.

The CDR3 sequence: CASSYSNSGGDNEQFF. CDR3 nucleotide sequence: TGTGCCAGCAGTTACTCGAATAGCGGGGGGGACAATGAGCAGTTCTTC. V gene TRBV6-6 combines with J gene TRBJ2-1; 11 nucleotides agree with TRBD2. CDR1 and CDR2 (germline): MNHNY, SVGAGI (reference sequence). The CDR3 has 16 amino acids. J gave up 5 bases and V 0 bases, and 3 bases lay outside the gene matches.